The sequence of this T cell receptor (beta chain) was determined in a study of blood T cells in healthy people across ages. General observations from the study: CMV infection status of these donors was not known.

Primers used in a second PCR of about 6 to 11 cycles were a sample-barcoded 5' primer and a J-beta primer mix. TCRdb re-called the 5' RACE reads through MiXCR, storing one row per CDR3 protein. The data show hundreds of thousands of distinct CDR3 sequences, 25% seen once. About this clonotype itself: Its antigen remains unidentified.

Germline V gene sequence: CDR1 LGHNT, CDR2 FRNRAP. This CDR3 is 14 amino acids long. The ends were cut back, 7 bases at V and 9 bases at J, with 22 bases in the middle. These records were also assigned to another study, of T cells of mothers and their children.

This clonotype was obtained from a boy aged 5-17 years in good health. This rearrangement joins TRBV12-5 to TRBJ2-7; D not resolved. Material for sequencing was blood. The CDR3, as DNA: TGTGCTAGTGCCACGGACCGTCATATATCGTGGCAGTACTTC. As protein: CASATDRHISWQYF.